The clone carrying this T cell receptor beta chain was detected only a few times. What it binds is not known. Libraries of TCR beta came from quantitative 5'-RACE with molecular barcodes. MiXCR, applied by TCRdb to the 5' RACE reads, yields one record per CDR3 protein. Of approximately 220,000 distinct CDR3 sequences in the sample, about a quarter were seen once. The sample is drawn from a study of CD8 T cells in ankylosing spondylitis. Points from the study as a whole: Disease-linked clones had a CD8+ phenotype and relatively low frequency in peripheral blood. Earlier authors reported some of these motif variants in reactive arthritis synovial fluid and blood.

J gave up 0 bases and V 2 bases, and 3 bases lay outside the gene matches. The CDR3 runs to 16 residues. Germline CDR1 is DFQATT and CDR2 is SNEGSKA (reference sequence). Sequencing was performed on blood, either unsorted or a sorted T cell fraction (not recorded which). The receptor comes from a male donor with ankylosing spondylitis or in good health (not recorded which). This chain joins TRBV20-1 and TRBJ1-6; 8 bases line up with TRBD1. The CDR3 reads CSARTQGGSYNSPLHF. The CDR3 region has the DNA TGCAGTGCTAGAACACAGGGGGGCTCCTATAATTCACCCCTCCACTTT.